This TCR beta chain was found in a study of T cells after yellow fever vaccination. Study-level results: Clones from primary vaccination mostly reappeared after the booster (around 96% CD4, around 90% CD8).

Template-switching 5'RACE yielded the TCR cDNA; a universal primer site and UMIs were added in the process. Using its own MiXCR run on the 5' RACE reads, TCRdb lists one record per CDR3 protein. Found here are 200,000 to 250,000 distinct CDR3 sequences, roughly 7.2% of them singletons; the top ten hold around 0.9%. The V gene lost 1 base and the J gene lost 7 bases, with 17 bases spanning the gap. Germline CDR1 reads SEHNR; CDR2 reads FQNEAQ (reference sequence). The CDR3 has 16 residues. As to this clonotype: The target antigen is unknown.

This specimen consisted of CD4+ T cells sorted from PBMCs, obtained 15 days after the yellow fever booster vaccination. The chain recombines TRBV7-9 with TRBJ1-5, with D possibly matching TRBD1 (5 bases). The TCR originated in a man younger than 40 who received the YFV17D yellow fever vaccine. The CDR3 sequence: CASSLGDGTLRQPQHF. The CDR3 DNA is TGTGCCAGCAGCTTAGGAGATGGGACGTTGAGGCAGCCCCAGCATTTT.